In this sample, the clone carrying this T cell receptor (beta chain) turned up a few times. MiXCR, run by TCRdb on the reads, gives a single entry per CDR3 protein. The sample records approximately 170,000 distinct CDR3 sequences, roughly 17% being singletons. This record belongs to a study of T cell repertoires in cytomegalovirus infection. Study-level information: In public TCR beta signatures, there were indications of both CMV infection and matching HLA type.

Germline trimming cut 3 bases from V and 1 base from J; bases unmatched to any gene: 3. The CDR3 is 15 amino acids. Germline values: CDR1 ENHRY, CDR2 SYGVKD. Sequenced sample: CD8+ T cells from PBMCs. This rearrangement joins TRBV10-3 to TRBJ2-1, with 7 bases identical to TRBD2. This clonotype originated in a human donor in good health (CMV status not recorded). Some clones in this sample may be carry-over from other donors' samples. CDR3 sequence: CAISEGGSSYNEQFF. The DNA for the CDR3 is TGTGCCATCAGTGAAGGCGGGAGTTCCTACAATGAGCAGTTCTTC.